Given below is one TCR beta chain in context. Enrolled during active infection, Seattle patients were then followed longitudinally. V was clipped by 4 bases and J by 4 bases; unmatched bases: 3. CDR3 length equals 14 residues. The germline V gene has CDR1 SGHRS and CDR2 YFSETQ. The source of the sample is a study of blood T cell repertoires in COVID-19. Looking at the study overall: Both acute and convalescent COVID-19 samples were obtained from the United States, Italy and Spain. Sample material is recorded as cDNA or gDNA derived from T cells, B-cell-depleted T cells, or PBMCs.

The assay was immunoSEQ multiplex PCR, and TCRdb's table has in-frame clones only and misses some. The sample lists hundreds of thousands of clones; roughly 79% were seen once. This TCR derives from a woman at least 80 years old with COVID-19, enrolled during active disease. Sample: peripheral blood. J is TRBJ2-5 and V is TRBV5-1, with 11 bases fitting TRBD2. CDR3 nucleotides: TGCGCCAGCAGCCAAGGGACTAGCGGAGAGACCCAGTACTTC. This translates into CASSQGTSGETQYF.